A selection of T cell receptor beta chains follows, all from one sample in a study of naive and memory T cell subsets. TCRdb fed the 5' RACE reads into MiXCR, producing one record per CDR3 protein. Of more than 20,000 distinct CDR3 sequences listed, approximately 24% are singletons. These receptors all stem from a female donor in good health. Both conserved end residues are part of each CDR3. Each record gives: D gene, J gene, V gene, clone size, CDR3 DNA, CDR3 protein. A D gene is named only where the DNA matches it firmly. Size is stated for part of the rows, as once, few or many counts, or as a class when the clone is expanded.

TRBD2	TRBJ2-7	TRBV20-1	few	TGCAGTGCTAAGCGGGGGGGCTCCTACGAGCAGTACTTC	CSAKRGGSYEQYF
NA	TRBJ2-3	TRBV20-1	once	TGCAGTGTATCAACAGGGTATCGGACAGATACGCAGTATTTT	CSVSTGYRTDTQYF
TRBD2	TRBJ2-1	TRBV6-5	many	TGTGCCAGCAGTTACCGGACTAGCGGGAGTGCTGAGCAGTTCTTC	CASSYRTSGSAEQFF
NA	TRBJ2-3	TRBV20-1	few	TGCAGTGCACTGACCTCCTCAGATACGCAGTATTTT	CSALTSSDTQYF
TRBD2	TRBJ2-1	TRBV11-2	NA	TGTGCCAGCAACCCAGGACTAGCGGGGGGGCTTAGGGAGCAGTTCTTC	CASNPGLAGGLREQFF
NA	TRBJ1-2	TRBV7-2	NA	TGTGCCAGCAGCTTAGTTCTTTGGGGGGGCGGCTACACCTTC	CASSLVLWGGGYTF
TRBD1	TRBJ1-2	TRBV6-5	NA	TGTGCCAGCAGTTACGGACAGGGCCATGGCTACACCTTC	CASSYGQGHGYTF
NA	TRBJ2-1	TRBV15	NA	TGTGCCACCAGCAGAGGAGGGACCACTCTAATCTTC	CATSRGGTTLIF
NA	TRBJ2-5	TRBV29-1	few	TGCAGCGTTGAAGAGTCAGTTCAAGAGACCCAGTACTTC	CSVEESVQETQYF
TRBD2	TRBJ2-5	TRBV7-2	few	TGTGCCAGCAGCTTAGGGGTCAGCGGGAGGGGACTAGAGACCCAGTACTTC	CASSLGVSGRGLETQYF
TRBD2	TRBJ2-1	TRBV20-1	NA	TGCAGTGTAACTAGCGGGTACAATGAGCAGTTCTTC	CSVTSGYNEQFF
NA	TRBJ2-3	TRBV6-4	NA	TGTGCCAGCAGTGACTCGCAGGGCACAGATACGCAGTATTTT	CASSDSQGTDTQYF
NA	TRBJ1-5	TRBV30	many	TGTGCCTGGAGTGGGCCGAACCTTTTTAGCAATCAGCCCCAGCATTTT	CAWSGPNLFSNQPQHF
NA	TRBJ2-5	TRBV6-4	NA	TGTGCCAGCAGCCCGGGGGACCAAGAGACCCAGTACTTC	CASSPGDQETQYF
NA	TRBJ2-2	TRBV5-1	NA	TGCGCCAGCAGCTTACAAGACGGCGCCGGGGAGCTGTTTTTT	CASSLQDGAGELFF
TRBD2	TRBJ2-3	TRBV25-1	once	TGTGCCAGCAGTGTCGGACTAGCGGGAGCTCTTTCTCCAGATACGCAGTATTTT	CASSVGLAGALSPDTQYF
TRBD1	TRBJ1-4	TRBV6-5	NA	TGTGCCAGCAGTTACCCGACGGGACAGGGAAACGAAAAACTGTTTTTT	CASSYPTGQGNEKLFF
TRBD2	TRBJ2-1	TRBV11-2	medium-sized	TGTGCCAGCAGCTCCCGACCGGGACTAGCTGCTTTCCATGAGCAGTTCTTC	CASSSRPGLAAFHEQFF
NA	TRBJ1-2	TRBV29-1	few	TGCAGCGTTGAAGATCAACCGGGATCAGTCTATGGCTACACCTTC	CSVEDQPGSVYGYTF
TRBD2	TRBJ2-5	TRBV4-3	many	TGCGCCAGCAGCCAAAGCCCTAGCGGAGCACAAGAGACCCAGTACTTC	CASSQSPSGAQETQYF
NA	TRBJ1-1	TRBV29-1	NA	TGCAGTGCAAGCCTGAACACTGAAGCTTTCTTT	CSASLNTEAFF
NA	TRBJ2-1	TRBV5-6	NA	TGTGCCAGCAGAGGGGTTGGGGGATTTGATGAGCAGTTCTTC	CASRGVGGFDEQFF
NA	TRBJ2-5	TRBV5-6	many	TGTGCCAGCTGGGGTCCCGGGGATCGGACCCAGTACTTC	CASWGPGDRTQYF
NA	TRBJ2-3	TRBV29-1	few	TGCAGCGCCGTCTCGGGGGTACGCGAGTATTTT	CSAVSGVREYF
NA	TRBJ2-1	TRBV20-1	many	TGCAGTGTTAGGCGGGACAATGAGCAGTTCTTC	CSVRRDNEQFF
TRBD1	TRBJ1-2	TRBV27	NA	TGTGCCAGCAGTTCCCCCGACAGGGTTGGCTACACCTTC	CASSSPDRVGYTF
NA	TRBJ2-5	TRBV7-6	many	TGTGCCAGCAGTTTGACGGGGGAAGAGACCCAGTACTTC	CASSLTGEETQYF
NA	TRBJ2-3	TRBV7-2	NA	TGTGCCAGCAGCTTAGGTGGGGTAACAGATACGCAGTATTTT	CASSLGGVTDTQYF
NA	TRBJ2-3	TRBV20-1	NA	TGCAGTGCTGTGCGAAACAGGGTGGATACGCAGTATTTT	CSAVRNRVDTQYF
TRBD2	TRBJ2-5	TRBV7-2	NA	TGTGCCAGCAGCCCAAGGCGGGGGGGCCGAGAGACCCAGTACTTC	CASSPRRGGRETQYF
NA	TRBJ1-1	TRBV20-1	few	TGCAGTGCTAGAGAGGACACTGAAGCTTTCTTT	CSAREDTEAFF
NA	TRBJ2-7	TRBV19	few	TGTGCCAGTAGTATCGGGCAGGGCTACGAGCAGTACTTC	CASSIGQGYEQYF
NA	TRBJ2-3	TRBV29-1	many	TGCAGCGTTGATCTTCGGTCCTCCACAGATACGCAGTATTTT	CSVDLRSSTDTQYF
TRBD2	TRBJ2-1	TRBV11-2	NA	TGTGCCAGCAGCCTGTCGCTAGCGGTTATCTCCTACAATGAGCAGTTCTTC	CASSLSLAVISYNEQFF